This T cell receptor beta chain was identified in a study of blood T cell repertoires in COVID-19. Study processing details: Using reference gene primer amplification, nucleated cell counts were estimated. Clones were sequenced by immunoSEQ multiplex PCR, and TCRdb holds only the in-frame ones, with some missing. V, J and clone size reflect that table, while D and trimming were determined from the DNA. The table lists a few hundred thousand clones, approximately 90% of them singletons. V shed 4 bases, J shed 0 bases, and the junction held 10 bases outside the gene matches. CDR1 is SGHNT and CDR2 is YYREEE in the germline V gene (reference sequence). This CDR3 contains 19 residues.

Source material: peripheral blood. This sequence was found in a young man with COVID-19, enrolled during active disease. The genes are TRBV5-4 and TRBJ2-6; 10 bases map to TRBD1. The CDR3 loop is CASSPSRDRGLSGANVLTF. As DNA, the CDR3 is TGTGCCAGCAGCCCCAGTAGGGACAGGGGCCTCTCTGGGGCCAACGTCCTGACTTTC. The entire variable domain, with the rest obtained from reference TRBV5-4 and TRBJ2-6, is as follows: ETGVTQSPTHLIKTRGQQVTLRCSSQSGHNTVSWYQQALGQGPQFIFQYYREEENGRGNFPPRFSGLQFPNYSSELNVNALELDDSALYLCASSPSRDRGLSGANVLTFGAGSRLTVL.